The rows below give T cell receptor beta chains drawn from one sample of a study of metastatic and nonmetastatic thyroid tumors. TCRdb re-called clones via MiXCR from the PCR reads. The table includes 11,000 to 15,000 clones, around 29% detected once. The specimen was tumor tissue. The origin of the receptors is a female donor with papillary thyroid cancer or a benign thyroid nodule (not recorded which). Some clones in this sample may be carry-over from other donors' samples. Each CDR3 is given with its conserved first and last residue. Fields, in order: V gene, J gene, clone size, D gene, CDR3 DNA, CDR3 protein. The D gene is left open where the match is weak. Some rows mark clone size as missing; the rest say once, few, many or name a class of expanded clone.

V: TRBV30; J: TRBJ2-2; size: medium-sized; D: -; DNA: TGTGCCTGGAGTGTATTCGGGGGCGCTTATTACGCGAACACCGGGGAGCTGTTTTTT; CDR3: CAWSVFGGAYYANTGELFF
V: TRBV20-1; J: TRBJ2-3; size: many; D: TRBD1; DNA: TGCAGTGCTAGTACGGGACAGGGCTCAGATACGCAGTATTTT; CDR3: CSASTGQGSDTQYF
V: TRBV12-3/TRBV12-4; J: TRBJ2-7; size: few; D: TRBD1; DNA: TGTGCCAGCAGTTCGGACAGGGCTTACGAGCAGTACTTC; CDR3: CASSSDRAYEQYF
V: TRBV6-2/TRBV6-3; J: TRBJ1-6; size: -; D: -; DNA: TGTTCCAGCAGCCTGGGCCCCGGTAATTCACCCCTCCACTTT; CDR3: CSSSLGPGNSPLHF
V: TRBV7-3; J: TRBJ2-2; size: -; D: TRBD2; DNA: TGTGCCAGCAGCGGTTTAGCGGGGGCGAACACCGGGGAGCTGTTTTTT; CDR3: CASSGLAGANTGELFF
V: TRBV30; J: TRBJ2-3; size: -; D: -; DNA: TGTGCCTGGAACAGGCGGGACACAGATACGCAGTATTTT; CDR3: CAWNRRDTDTQYF
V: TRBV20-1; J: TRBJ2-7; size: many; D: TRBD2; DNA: TGCAGTGCTAGACGACCGGGACTAGCGGGGGTGTACGAGCAGTACTTC; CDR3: CSARRPGLAGVYEQYF
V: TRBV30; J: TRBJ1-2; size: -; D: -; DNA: TGTGCCACCGGAGGGGAGGGGACACCTCCAGGTTATGGCTACACCTTC; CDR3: CATGGEGTPPGYGYTF
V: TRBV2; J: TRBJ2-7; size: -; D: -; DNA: TGTGCCAGCAGCCGGACAGCAACCTACGAGCAGTACTTC; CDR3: CASSRTATYEQYF
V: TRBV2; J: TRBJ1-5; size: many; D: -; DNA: TGTGCCAGCACGTCCGGTAGCAATCAGCCCCAGCATTTT; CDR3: CASTSGSNQPQHF
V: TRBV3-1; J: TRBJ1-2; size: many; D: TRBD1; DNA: TGTGCCAGCAGCCTTTCAACAGGGGACGGCTACACCTTC; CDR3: CASSLSTGDGYTF
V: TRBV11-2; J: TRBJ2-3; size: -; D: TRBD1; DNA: TGTGCCAGCAGCCCGAGCAGTGGGACAGGGGGTATTGATACGCAGTATTTT; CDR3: CASSPSSGTGGIDTQYF
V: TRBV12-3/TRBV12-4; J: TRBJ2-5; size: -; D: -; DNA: TGTGCCAGCAGTTTAGTAGTTCGGGAGACCCAGTACTTC; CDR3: CASSLVVRETQYF
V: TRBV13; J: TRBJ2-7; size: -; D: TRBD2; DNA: TGTGCCAGCAGTACTAGCGGGAGGACCTACGAGCAGTACTTC; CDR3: CASSTSGRTYEQYF
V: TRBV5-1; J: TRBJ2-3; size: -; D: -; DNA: TGCGCCAGCAGCTTGGAACAGGGGGCGGGAGGTACAGATACGCAGTATTTT; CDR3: CASSLEQGAGGTDTQYF
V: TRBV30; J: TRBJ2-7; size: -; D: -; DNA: TGTGCCTGGAGTGCGAGCTCCTACGAGCAGTACTTC; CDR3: CAWSASSYEQYF
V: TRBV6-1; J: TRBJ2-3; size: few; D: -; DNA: TGTGCCAGCAGTAGATCGGGACATAGCACAGATACGCAGTATTTT; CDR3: CASSRSGHSTDTQYF
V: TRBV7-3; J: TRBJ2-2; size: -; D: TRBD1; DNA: TGTGCCAGCAGCTTAACAGGACAGGGGGCGGTGTCCGGGGAGCTGTTTTTT; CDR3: CASSLTGQGAVSGELFF
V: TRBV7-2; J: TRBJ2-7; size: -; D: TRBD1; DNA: TGTGCCAGCAGGGTGGACAGGGGCGAGCAGTACTTC; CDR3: CASRVDRGEQYF
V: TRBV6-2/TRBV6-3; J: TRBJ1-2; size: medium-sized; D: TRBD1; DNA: TGTGCCAGCAGTGCCACAGGGGAAGGAAGCTATGGCTACACCTTC; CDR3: CASSATGEGSYGYTF
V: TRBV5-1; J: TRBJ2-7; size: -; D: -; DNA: TGCGCCAGCAGCTTGAGCGGGCTCACCTCCTACGAGCAGTACTTC; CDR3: CASSLSGLTSYEQYF
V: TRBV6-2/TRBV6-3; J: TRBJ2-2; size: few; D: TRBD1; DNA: TGTGCCAGCAGTTACTCTCCGGGACAGGGAACCGGGGAGCTGTTTTTT; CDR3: CASSYSPGQGTGELFF
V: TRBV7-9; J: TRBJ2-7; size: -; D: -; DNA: TGTGCCAGCAGCCCCCCCTCGCTAGGAACCTACGAGCAGTACTTC; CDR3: CASSPPSLGTYEQYF
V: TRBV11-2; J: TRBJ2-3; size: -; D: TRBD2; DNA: TGTGCCAGCAGCTCTAGCGGGAGAACAGATACGCAGTATTTT; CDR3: CASSSSGRTDTQYF
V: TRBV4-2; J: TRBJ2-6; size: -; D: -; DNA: TGTGCCAGCAACGAGGGAGAACGGAGCTCTGGGGCCAACGTCCTGACTTTC; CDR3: CASNEGERSSGANVLTF
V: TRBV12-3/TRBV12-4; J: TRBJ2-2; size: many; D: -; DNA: TGTGCCAGCAGTTTAACTCCCGGGGTCACCGGGGAGCTGTTTTTT; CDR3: CASSLTPGVTGELFF
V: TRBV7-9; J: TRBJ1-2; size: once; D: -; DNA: TGTGCCAGCAGCCGGCCGGGGATCGACTATGGCTACACCTTC; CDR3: CASSRPGIDYGYTF
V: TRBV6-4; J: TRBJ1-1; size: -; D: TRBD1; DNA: TGTGCCAGCAGTGAGTCGACAGGGGGAGGCACTGAAGCTTTCTTT; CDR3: CASSESTGGGTEAFF
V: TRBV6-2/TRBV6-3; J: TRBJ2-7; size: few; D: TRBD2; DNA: TGTGCCAGCAGTTACGACGGGACTAGAAGCTACGAGCAGTACTTC; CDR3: CASSYDGTRSYEQYF